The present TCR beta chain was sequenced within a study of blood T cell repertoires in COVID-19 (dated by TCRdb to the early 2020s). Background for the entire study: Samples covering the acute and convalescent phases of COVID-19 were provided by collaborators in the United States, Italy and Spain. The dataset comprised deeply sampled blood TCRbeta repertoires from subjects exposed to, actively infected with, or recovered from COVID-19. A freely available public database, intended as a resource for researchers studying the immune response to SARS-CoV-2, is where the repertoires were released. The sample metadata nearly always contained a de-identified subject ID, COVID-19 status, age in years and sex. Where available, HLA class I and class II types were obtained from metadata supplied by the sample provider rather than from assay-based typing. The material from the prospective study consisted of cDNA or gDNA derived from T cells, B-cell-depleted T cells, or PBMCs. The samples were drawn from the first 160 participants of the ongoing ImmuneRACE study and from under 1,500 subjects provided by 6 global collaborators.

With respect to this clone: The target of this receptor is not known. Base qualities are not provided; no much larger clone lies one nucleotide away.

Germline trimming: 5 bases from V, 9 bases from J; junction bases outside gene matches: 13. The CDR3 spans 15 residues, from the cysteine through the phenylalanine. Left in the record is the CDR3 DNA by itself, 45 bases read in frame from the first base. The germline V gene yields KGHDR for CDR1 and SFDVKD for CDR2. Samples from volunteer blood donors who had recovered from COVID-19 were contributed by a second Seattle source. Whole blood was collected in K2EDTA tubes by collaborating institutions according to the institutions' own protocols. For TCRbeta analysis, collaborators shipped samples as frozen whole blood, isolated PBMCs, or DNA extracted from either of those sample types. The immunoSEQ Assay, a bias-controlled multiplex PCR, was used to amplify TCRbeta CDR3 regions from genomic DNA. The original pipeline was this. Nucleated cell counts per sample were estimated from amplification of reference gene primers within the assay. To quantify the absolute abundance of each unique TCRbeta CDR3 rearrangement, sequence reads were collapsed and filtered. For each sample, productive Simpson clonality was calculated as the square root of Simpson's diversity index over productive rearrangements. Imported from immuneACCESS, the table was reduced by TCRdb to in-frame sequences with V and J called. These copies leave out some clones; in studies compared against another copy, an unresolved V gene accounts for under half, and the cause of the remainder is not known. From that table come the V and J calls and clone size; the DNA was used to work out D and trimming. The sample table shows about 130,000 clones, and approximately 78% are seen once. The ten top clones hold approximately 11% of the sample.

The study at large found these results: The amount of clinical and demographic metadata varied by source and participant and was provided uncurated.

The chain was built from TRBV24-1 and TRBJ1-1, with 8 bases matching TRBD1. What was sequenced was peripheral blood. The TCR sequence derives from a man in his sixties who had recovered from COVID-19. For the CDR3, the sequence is CATSAHGQGGTKAFF. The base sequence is TGTGCCACCAGTGCCCATGGACAGGGAGGGACAAAAGCTTTCTTT.